A single sample gave rise to the 25 T cell receptor beta chains below, sequenced in a study of the immune and genomic landscape of osteosarcoma. The assay was immunoSEQ multiplex PCR, and TCRdb's table has in-frame clones only and misses some. The sample holds around 1,100 clones; roughly 70% are singletons and the top ten take 10% to 13%. The sample was primary tumor tissue from soft tissue. These receptors all stem from a man aged 25 to 40 with osteosarcoma.

The genes are TRBV19 and TRBJ1-3, with 8 bases that match TRBD1. Germline V gives CDR1 LNHDA, CDR2 SQIVND (reference sequence). The CDR3 extends over 16 amino acids. Germline trimming cut 3 bases from V and 4 bases from J; bases unmatched to any gene: 8. The CDR3 DNA is TGTGCCAGTAGTATCCTCAGCAGGGGGCGAGGAAACACCATATATTTT. As protein: CASSILSRGRGNTIYF.

CDR3 residues: CASSLAQAYGYTF. CDR3 DNA sequence: TGTGCCAGCAGCTTGGCCCAGGCCTATGGCTACACCTTC. J is TRBJ1-2 and V is TRBV5-4; unclear D gene. This CDR3 is 13 amino acids long. Trimming took off 0 bases at V and 4 bases at J, with 7 bases between the two ends. Per germline, CDR1 SGHNT and CDR2 YYREEE (reference sequence).

The rearrangement joins TRBV15 to TRBJ2-2, with D perhaps TRBD1 (5 bases). V was pared by 1 base and J by 4 bases, with 13 bases between. The CDR3 loop spans 16 amino acids. Germline values: CDR1 LNHNV, CDR2 YYDKDF (reference sequence). The CDR3 reads CATSRVGAGPTGELFF. The CDR3 DNA follows: TGTGCCACCAGCAGAGTTGGGGCAGGGCCCACCGGGGAGCTGTTTTTT.

The chain employs TRBV19 and TRBJ1-2; maybe TRBD1 (5 bases). V was cut by 6 bases and J by 4 bases, with 12 bases left in between. CDR3 length: 13 residues. CDR1 is LNHDA, CDR2 SQIVND, per germline (reference sequence). CDR3: CASSPGPVYGYTF. For the CDR3, the DNA is TGTGCCAGTAGCCCGGGACCGGTCTATGGCTACACCTTC.

The gene calls are TRBV11-3 and TRBJ2-3; the D is unclear. With 0 bases removed from V and 1 base from J, the gap between germline ends came to 8 bases. Germline V gives CDR1 SGHNT, CDR2 YENEEA. The CDR3 is 15 amino acids. The CDR3 reads CASSLEGYGTDTQYF. CDR3 coding DNA: TGTGCCAGCAGCTTAGAAGGATACGGCACAGATACGCAGTATTTT.

The CDR3, as DNA: TGTGCCAGCAGCGCACGGACACAGACTAACTATGGCTACACCTTC. Its protein is CASSARTQTNYGYTF. The V call is TRBV5-5, the J call TRBJ1-2; weak D call: TRBD1 (5 bases). Trimming removed 4 bases from V and 0 bases from J, with 13 bases in between. CDR1 is SGHKS, CDR2 YYEKEE, per germline (reference sequence). The CDR3 has 15 residues.

This clone was picked up a small number of times. J is TRBJ1-4 and V is TRBV5-5, with D uncertain. The CDR3 consists of 17 residues. V lost 1 base and J lost 6, with 19 bases in between. The germline V gene encodes CDR1 SGHKS and CDR2 YYEKEE (reference sequence). CDR3 in DNA: TGTGCCAGCAGCTTGTACCTCCCAGCAGGATCGGATGAAAAACTGTTTTTT. This codes for CASSLYLPAGSDEKLFF.

The chain recombines TRBV19 with TRBJ2-7; a weak D match, TRBD1 (6 bases). Trimming stripped 1 base from V and 2 bases from J, with 9 bases between. Germline CDR1 reads LNHDA; CDR2 reads SQIVND (reference sequence). The CDR3 has 14 residues. CDR3 nucleotides: TGTGCCAGTAGTATAGGGGGACAAACCTACGAGCAGTACTTC. This codes for CASSIGGQTYEQYF.

This chain connects TRBV5-4 to TRBJ2-1; 7 positions match TRBD1. Trimming took 4 bases from V and 8 from J; bases not matched to a gene: 12. This CDR3 has 15 residues. Per the germline V gene, CDR1 is SGHNT and CDR2 is YYREEE (reference sequence). CDR3 DNA: TGTGCCAGCAGCACCCGACAGGGATTGGGGGATGAGCAGTTCTTC. As protein: CASSTRQGLGDEQFF.

CDR3 in DNA: TGTGCCAGCAGGAGGTTCGGTAACACAGATACGCAGTATTTT. It codes for CASRRFGNTDTQYF. V and J are TRBV11-2 and TRBJ2-3; D is unclear. V lost 6 bases and J lost 2, with 12 bases in between. This CDR3 region has 14 residues. Germline CDR1 SGHAT, CDR2 FQNNGV.

The chain links TRBV11-1 to TRBJ1-5; D is unclear. This CDR3 contains 13 residues. The ends were cut back, 5 bases at V and 4 bases at J, with 9 bases in the middle. CDR1 SGHAT and CDR2 FQDESV come from the germline V gene (reference sequence). CDR3 DNA sequence: TGTGCCAGCAGCCTGGACGGAAATCAGCCCCAGCATTTT. Translating gives CASSLDGNQPQHF.

The rearrangement uses TRBV28 and TRBJ1-1; tentative D call: TRBD1 (6 bases). V dropped 10 bases and J dropped 4 bases, with 16 bases sitting between them. The CDR3 spans 13 residues. CDR1 is MDHEN, CDR2 SYDVKM, per germline. CDR3 protein: CATIVQGTTEAFF. CDR3 DNA sequence: TGTGCCACTATAGTCCAGGGGACCACTGAAGCTTTCTTT.

The chain has TRBV6-1 and TRBJ2-7; 9 bases fit TRBD1. CDR3 size: 14 residues. With V trimmed by 3 bases and J by 5 bases, 5 bases remained unmatched. Per germline, CDR1 MNHNS and CDR2 SASEGT. The CDR3 reads CASSDGQGLNEQYF. As DNA, the CDR3 is TGTGCCAGCAGTGATGGACAGGGGCTGAACGAGCAGTACTTC.

The chain combines TRBV20-1 with TRBJ1-2; 7 bases line up with TRBD1. V shed 6 bases, J shed 8 bases, and the junction held 6 bases outside the gene matches. CDR3 length: 11 residues. The germline CDR1 and CDR2 sequences are DFQATT and SNEGSKA (reference sequence). The CDR3, as DNA: TGCAGTGCAAGACAGGGTGGCGGCTACACCTTC. Its protein is CSARQGGGYTF.

This clone is deemed large. The V gene is TRBV5-1, the J gene TRBJ1-1, with 8 bases aligning to TRBD1. CDR3 length: 14 amino acids. Trimming removed 6 bases from V and 1 base from J; junction bases left unmatched: 5. From germline, CDR1 is SGHRS and CDR2 YFSETQ. CDR3 residues: CASNLQGENTEAFF. The CDR3 bases are TGCGCCAGCAACCTACAGGGGGAGAACACTGAAGCTTTCTTT.

The rearrangement joins TRBV6-5 to TRBJ2-7; maybe TRBD1 (6 bases). This CDR3 has 13 amino acids. Germline-derived CDR1 and CDR2 are MNHEY and SVGAGI. The V end lost 6 bases, the J end lost 2 bases, and 11 bases lay between the germline ends. The CDR3 is CASRRTATYEQYF. The CDR3 coding sequence is TGTGCCAGCAGAAGGACAGCAACCTACGAGCAGTACTTC.

J is TRBJ1-2 and V is TRBV18; 10 positions match TRBD1. The CDR3 runs 18 residues. The ends lost 2 bases at V and 4 bases at J; junction bases unmatched: 13. Germline loops: CDR1 KGHSH, CDR2 LQKENI. CDR3 residues: CASSPILPRQGAFYGYTF. CDR3 in DNA: TGTGCCAGCTCACCAATCTTGCCGCGACAGGGGGCGTTCTATGGCTACACCTTC.

The J gene is TRBJ1-1, the V gene TRBV13; D uncertain. Germline CDR1 is PRHDT and CDR2 is FYEKMQ (reference sequence). The V and J ends lost 6 bases and 0 bases respectively, with 14 bases between them. This CDR3 comprises 15 residues. Here the CDR3 DNA reads TGTGCCAGCAGGTTGGCAGGAGCCATGAACACTGAAGCTTTCTTT. It codes for CASRLAGAMNTEAFF.

This chain joins TRBV19 and TRBJ2-6; tentative D call: TRBD1 (6 bases). Trimming left V 6 bases short and J 1 base short, with 10 bases between. The CDR3 is 15 amino acids. Germline-derived CDR1 and CDR2 are LNHDA and SQIVND (reference sequence). CDR3 amino acids: CASSIQGSGANVLTF. The CDR3 nucleotides read TGTGCCAGTAGCATACAGGGATCTGGGGCCAACGTCCTGACTTTC.

The chain joins TRBV6-1 to TRBJ1-5; D is perhaps TRBD1 (5 bases). Per the germline V gene, CDR1 is MNHNS and CDR2 is SASEGT. This CDR3 is 16 amino acids long. The ends were cut back, 4 bases at V and 6 bases at J, with 19 bases in the middle. The CDR3 bases are TGTGCCAGCAGTGCCTCCCCTGACAGCGGACGTCAGCCCCAGCATTTT. Translated: CASSASPDSGRQPQHF.

The chain has TRBV5-6 and TRBJ2-1; tentatively, D is TRBD1 (5 bases). Germline CDR1 and CDR2: SGHDT and YYEEEE. V was cut by 5 bases and J by 4 bases, with 13 bases left in between. The CDR3 sequence is 14 residues long. DNA for the CDR3: TGTGCCAGCAGACCTCAGGGCAGATACAATGAGCAGTTCTTC. Amino acids: CASRPQGRYNEQFF.

This clone showed up just a few times. The chain uses TRBV5-6 and TRBJ2-7, with 8 bases identical to TRBD1. The CDR3 has 13 residues. The trim removed 4 bases at V and 6 bases at J, leaving 6 bases unmatched. CDR1 is SGHDT and CDR2 is YYEEEE in the germline V gene. The chain's CDR3 is CASSRQGISEQYF. CDR3 coding DNA: TGTGCCAGCAGCAGACAGGGGATAAGCGAGCAGTACTTC. The complete variable domain, with remaining parts taken from reference TRBV5-6 and TRBJ2-7, reads DAGVTQSPTHLIKTRGQQVTLRCSPKSGHDTVSWYQQALGQGPQFIFQYYEEEERQRGNFPDRFSGHQFPNYSSELNVNALLLGDSALYLCASSRQGISEQYFGPGTRLTVT.

This clone has more than one count but fewer than ten. This rearrangement joins TRBV19 to TRBJ1-5; D perhaps matches TRBD1 (5 bases). Trimming cost V 5 bases and J 6 bases, with 14 bases left between them. There are 14 residues in the CDR3. CDR1 and CDR2 (germline): LNHDA, SQIVND (reference sequence). CDR3 in DNA: TGTGCCAGTAGTGTCACAGGTAGTGGTCAGCCCCAGCATTTT. Its protein is CASSVTGSGQPQHF.

Only a few counts were recorded for this clone. CDR3 loop: CASSEGVGRNLLSAQHF. CDR3 bases: TGTGCCAGCAGTGAGGGAGTGGGCAGAAACCTTCTCTCCGCCCAGCATTTT. V gene TRBV2 combines with J gene TRBJ1-5, with D unresolved. Per the germline V gene, CDR1 is SNHLY and CDR2 is FYNNEI. The CDR3 covers 17 residues. V lost 3 bases, J lost 11 bases, and 26 bases lay in between. Full variable domain (remainder filled in from reference TRBV2 and TRBJ1-5): EPEVTQTPSHQVTQMGQEVILRCVPISNHLYFYWYRQILGQKVEFLVSFYNNEISEKSEIFDDQFSVERPDGSNFTLKIRSTKLEDSAMYFCASSEGVGRNLLSAQHFGDGTRLSIL.

The chain uses TRBV18 and TRBJ2-7, with D maybe TRBD2 (6 bases). V was cut by 2 bases and J by 5 bases, with 13 bases left in between. Germline V lookup: CDR1 KGHSH, CDR2 LQKENI. This CDR3 contains 14 residues. The CDR3 bases are TGTGCCAGCTCACCAGTGGATAGCGGTCACGAGCAGTACTTC. Translated, it gives CASSPVDSGHEQYF. Looking up the rest from reference TRBV18 and TRBJ2-7 gives the full variable domain: NAGVMQNPRHLVRRRGQEARLRCSPMKGHSHVYWYRQLPEEGLKFMVYLQKENIIDESGMPKERFSAEFPKEGPSILRIQQVVRGDSAAYFCASSPVDSGHEQYFGPGTRLTVT.